This T cell receptor beta chain originates from a study of control samples from healthy donors and cancer patients. The CDR3 spans 11 residues. From germline, CDR1 is SGHVS and CDR2 FQNEAQ. The V gene end was trimmed by 4 bases and the J gene end by 13 bases; junction bases not matched to a gene: 2. This clone was counted between two and nine times. Clones were read by immunoSEQ multiplex PCR, and TCRdb kept only the in-frame ones, dropping some. The sample has about 130,000 clones, 90% to 95% seen once; the top ten hold approximately 15%. The chain joins TRBV7-8 to TRBJ2-2, with 8 bases matching TRBD1. The sample consisted of PBMCs. The receptor comes from a man aged 60-69 years with colorectal cancer. The CDR3 protein is CASSSRGRLFF. The CDR3 DNA is TGTGCCAGCAGCTCCAGGGGGCGGCTGTTTTTT.